This TCR beta chain was recovered during a study of T cell responses to AZD1222 COVID-19 vaccine. The table came from immunoSEQ multiplex PCR; TCRdb's copy has only in-frame clones and leaves some out. The sample lists 140,000 to 150,000 clones; about 90% were seen once. For this clone: Its target is not known.

This CDR3 comprises 11 residues. Per germline, CDR1 SQVTM and CDR2 ANQGSEA. V was shortened by 4 bases and J by 4 bases, with 7 bases between the two germline ends. Regarding the study as a whole: Females made up more of the donors, who were largely white British, and clonal diversity may have come out too low.

The chain uses TRBV29-1 and TRBJ1-1; no clear D. Sequences were derived from peripheral blood, sampled 28 days after the second AZD1222 dose. This sequence originates from an adult who received the AZD1222 COVID-19 vaccine. The CDR3 region is CSVAVPTEAFF. CDR3 coding DNA: TGCAGCGTTGCGGTTCCCACTGAAGCTTTCTTT.